Detailed here is one T cell receptor (beta chain). The protocol was immunoSEQ multiplex PCR, while the TCRdb copy is restricted to in-frame clones and leaves out a portion. The table records about 160,000 clones, 96% of them present only once. These data originate in a study of control samples from healthy donors and cancer patients. The TCR comes from a woman aged 25 to 39 in good health. The sequencing input was blood.

The chain's CDR3 is CASSLALAGGETQYF. The DNA of the CDR3 is TGCGCCAGCAGCTTGGCACTAGCGGGAGGAGAGACCCAGTACTTC. The chain is built from TRBV5-1 and TRBJ2-5; TRBD2 agrees at 12 bases. Germline V gene sequence: CDR1 SGHRS, CDR2 YFSETQ. CDR3 length: 15 residues. Losses at the gene ends were 0 bases for V and 4 bases for J; bases not matched to a gene: 1.